Sequencing of this TCR beta chain was carried out in a study of cytomegalovirus exposure and HLA in healthy donors. Findings and caveats of the study: Most TCRs appeared rarely, but some public TCRs recurred in many donors. Specificity for CMV antigens was confirmed in vitro for three of the CMV-associated chains. Reported performance of the classifier showed diagnosis of cytomegalovirus status with high specificity and sensitivity.

This CDR3 is built from 13 residues. Germline values: CDR1 KGHSH, CDR2 LQKENI. Between the trimmed V and J ends, which lost 4 bases and 3 bases, there was a span of 9 bases. With regard to this clone: Its antigen remains unknown.

Repertoires were generated with immunoSEQ multiplex PCR, while TCRdb's copy carries only in-frame clones and drops some. Of some 120,000 clones in the sample, 88% were seen once. The clonotype comes from a man aged 30-40 years in good health and CMV-seronegative. Specimen: PBMCs. J is TRBJ1-1 and V is TRBV18; tentative D call: TRBD1 (5 bases). As DNA, the CDR3 is TGTGCCAGCTCACAGGGCAGGGACACTGAAGCTTTCTTT. It is translated as CASSQGRDTEAFF.